This T cell receptor (beta chain) stems from a study of blood T cell repertoires in COVID-19. Study background: Acute and convalescent COVID-19 specimens originated in the United States, Italy and Spain. T cells, B-cell-depleted T cells, or PBMCs supplied cDNA or gDNA.

Per the original data handling: It was from reference gene primer amplification that nucleated cell counts were estimated. Measured with immunoSEQ multiplex PCR; TCRdb has only the in-frame clones, and not every one. Clonal size and the V and J genes are those of that table, whereas D and trimming came from the DNA. The data show approximately 97,000 clones, around 87% seen once. The receptor's source is a human donor in a cohort sampled during active COVID-19. Sequenced sample: peripheral blood.

This CDR3 is CASSLGGLNNSPLHF. The CDR3 nucleotides are TGTGCCAGCAGTTTGGGAGGTTTAAATAATTCACCCCTCCACTTT. The rearrangement joins TRBV27 to TRBJ1-6; D gene ambiguous. Deletions cut 3 bases from V and 5 bases from J, with 11 bases between. Germline V gives CDR1 MNHEY, CDR2 SMNVEV (reference sequence). This CDR3 region has 15 residues.